The next 23 T cell receptor beta chains were all read from a single sample in a study of T cells in women clearing cervical HPV infection. This table comes from immunoSEQ multiplex PCR, and its TCRdb copy is limited to in-frame clones, with some not included. In all, the sample yields 25,000 to 35,000 clones. The sequencing sample was made of blood buffy coat. These receptors originate from a woman aged 18-70 years with a cervical HPV16 infection that either progressed to CIN3+ or cleared (not recorded which).

Comment on this clone: Read data end 3 residues before the CDR3 end; the end is taken from the germline J gene. This chain links TRBV20-1 with TRBJ2-7; the match to TRBD2 covers 8 bases. Germline V gene data show CDR1 as DFQATT and CDR2 as SNEGSKA (reference sequence). V gave up 3 bases and J gave up 5 bases; unmatched junction bases: 6. The CDR3 has 13 amino acids. The DNA read from the CDR3 is TGCAGTGCTAGGTACCGGACTAGCAACGAG. Translation: CSARYRTSNE. The entire CDR3 sequence reads CSARYRTSNEQYF.

With respect to this clone: Read sequence stops 3 residues before the CDR3 end, and the germline J gene provides the missing end. The gene calls are TRBV30 and TRBJ2-6, with 7 nucleotides matching TRBD1. V shed 4 bases, J shed 5 bases, and the junction held 20 bases outside the gene matches. In germline, CDR1 is GTSNPN, CDR2 SVGIG (reference sequence). There are 19 residues in the CDR3. CDR3 sequence: CAWTPGTADQLLWANVLTF. The sequenced part of the CDR3 DNA is TGTGCCTGGACCCCGGGGACAGCCGATCAACTGCTCTGGGCCAACGTC.

About this clone: Sequencing ends 3 residues short of the CDR3 end; the germline J gene provides the rest. V and J are TRBV7-2 and TRBJ1-2; 8 bases align to TRBD1. The J segment lost 4 bases and the V segment lost 0 bases, leaving 4 bases of the junction unmatched. The CDR3 spans 15 residues. Germline CDR1 reads SGHTA; CDR2 reads FQGNSA. The CDR3 protein is CASSLAIGQGYGYTF. Partial CDR3 DNA: TGTGCCAGCAGCTTAGCAATCGGACAGGGCTATGGC.

With respect to this clone: The CDR3 extends 3 residues past the end of the read, so its final part is completed from the germline J gene. This rearrangement joins TRBV5-4 to TRBJ2-3; 7 bases map to TRBD1. The germline CDR1 and CDR2 sequences are SGHNT and YYREEE (reference sequence). V lost 6 bases and J lost 2; bases outside the gene matches: 3. The CDR3 has 13 amino acids. The CDR3 bases that were read are TGTGCCAGCAAAGGGACAGACACAGATACG. Amino acids: CASKGTDTDT. The entire CDR3 protein is CASKGTDTDTQYF.

Of note for this clone: The read terminates 3 residues before the CDR3 end, so the remaining end is supplied by the germline J gene. V and J are TRBV6-1 and TRBJ2-7; D perhaps matches TRBD1 (6 bases). The ends were cut back, 3 bases at V and 3 bases at J, with 9 bases in the middle. Per germline, CDR1 MNHNS and CDR2 SASEGT. This CDR3 has 13 amino acids. Partial CDR3 DNA: TGTGCCAGCAGTGATCCAGGGGACTACGAG. It specifies CASSDPGDYE. The full CDR3 protein is CASSDPGDYEQYF.

A remark on this clone: The junction does not match germline at one end; this may be a read error. The read halts 3 residues ahead of the CDR3 end, with the missing end drawn from the germline J gene. Additional DNA sequences in this sample encode the identical CDR3. The chain is built from TRBV18 and TRBJ1-3; 8 positions match TRBD1. Per germline, CDR1 KGHSH and CDR2 LQKENI. The CDR3 totals 15 residues. The sequenced part of the CDR3 DNA is TGTGCCAGCTCACCGCAGGGGGCTATTGGAAACACA. Translation: CASSPQGAIGNT. The entire CDR3 is CASSPQGAIGNTIYF. The variable domain in full, with the rest retrieved from reference TRBV18 and TRBJ1-3, is NAGVMQNPRHLVRRRGQEARLRCSPMKGHSHVYWYRQLPEEGLKFMVYLQKENIIDESGMPKERFSAEFPKEGPSILRIQQVVRGDSAAYFCASSPQGAIGNTIYFGEGSWLTVV.

As concerns this clone: Read data end 3 residues before the CDR3 end; the end is taken from the germline J gene. V gene TRBV19 combines with J gene TRBJ2-5, with D perhaps TRBD2 (7 bases). The CDR3 is 16 amino acids. V was cut by 3 bases and J by 5 bases, with 19 bases left in between. Germline lookup yields CDR1 LNHDA and CDR2 SQIVND (reference sequence). The CDR3 sequence is CASSITGGRGEETQYF. The covered CDR3 bases are TGTGCCAGTAGTATTACGGGGGGCCGAGGGGAGGAGACC.

Points on this clone: The read finishes 3 residues shy of the CDR3 end, and the germline J gene is used to complete it. V is TRBV5-1 and J is TRBJ1-2; 8 bases are shared with TRBD1. J lost 0 bases, V lost 4 bases, and 5 bases had no gene match. Germline V gene sequence: CDR1 SGHRS, CDR2 YFSETQ. The CDR3 spans 15 residues. The CDR3 region is CASSPQQGANYGYTF. The sequenced part of the CDR3 DNA is TGCGCCAGCAGCCCACAACAGGGGGCTAACTATGGC.

Turning to this clone: The read terminates 3 residues ahead of where the CDR3 ends, so the germline J gene completes it. This chain connects TRBV29-1 to TRBJ1-4, with 9 bases that match TRBD1. J gave up 5 bases and V 5 bases, and 12 bases lay outside the gene matches. Germline V gene lookup returns CDR1 SQVTM and CDR2 ANQGSEA. The CDR3 covers 16 residues. The part of the CDR3 DNA that was read is TGCAGCGTTATCGGACAGGGGAGGGAACCGAATGAAAAA. The encoded protein is CSVIGQGREPNEK. The complete CDR3 reads CSVIGQGREPNEKLFF.

With respect to this clone: The read terminates 3 residues before the CDR3 end, so the remaining end is supplied by the germline J gene. The chain has TRBV19 and TRBJ2-7; maybe TRBD1 (5 bases). There are 13 residues in the CDR3. In germline, CDR1 is LNHDA, CDR2 SQIVND (reference sequence). With 6 bases removed from V and 6 bases from J, the gap between germline ends came to 15 bases. The CDR3 is CASSTDIFSEQYF. The CDR3 bases that were read are TGTGCCAGTAGCACGGACATTTTTAGCGAG. The full variable domain, in which reference TRBV19 and TRBJ2-7 provide the parts outside the CDR3, is DGGITQSPKYLFRKEGQNVTLSCEQNLNHDAMYWYRQDPGQGLRLIYYSQIVNDFQKGDIAEGYSVSREKKESFPLTVTSAQKNPTAFYLCASSTDIFSEQYFGPGTRLTVT.

With respect to this clone: The CDR3 is cut off 3 residues early in the read; its end comes from the germline J gene. The chain is built from TRBV5-1 and TRBJ2-2, with D possibly being TRBD2 (7 bases). This CDR3 region has 19 residues. The V gene lost 1 base and the J gene lost 0 bases, with 19 bases spanning the gap. Germline values: CDR1 SGHRS, CDR2 YFSETQ. The covered CDR3 bases are TGCGCCAGCAGCTTGTTTTGGCGGGGGACAATAACGAACACCGGGGAG. This encodes CASSLFWRGTITNTGE. The whole CDR3 sequence reads CASSLFWRGTITNTGELFF.

A note on this clone: The missing CDR3 end, 3 residues past where the read stops, is filled in from the germline J gene. The chain joins TRBV20-1 to TRBJ1-5; TRBD1 might be the D (5 bases). CDR3 size: 13 residues. V gave up 5 bases and J gave up 3 bases, with 11 bases separating them. In germline, CDR1 is DFQATT, CDR2 SNEGSKA (reference sequence). The DNA read from the CDR3 is TGCAGTGCTGTCGGGACTAACAATCAGCCC. It encodes CSAVGTNNQP. The whole CDR3 protein is CSAVGTNNQPQHF.

Comments on this clone: One end of the junction varies from germline; a read error may be responsible. The sequenced fragment ends 3 residues before the CDR3 boundary, so the rest is inferred from the germline J gene. The V call is TRBV12-3 or TRBV12-4, the J call TRBJ1-1; 7 positions agree with TRBD1. The length of the CDR3 is 14 residues. The chain's CDR3 is CTSSLLTGSPEAFF. The CDR3 bases that were read are TGTACCAGCAGTCTTCTGACAGGGAGCCCTGAA.

For this clone: The CDR3 end falls 3 residues outside the read, so it is completed with the germline J gene. The chain combines TRBV20-1 with TRBJ2-3; D is unclear. This CDR3 is 13 amino acids long. Germline V CDR1 and CDR2: DFQATT, SNEGSKA (reference sequence). The CDR3 sequence: CSARELAKETQYF. CDR3 DNA (partial): TGCAGTGCTAGAGAGTTAGCTAAAGAGACG.

Incomplete CDR3 DNA: TGCGCCAGCAGCTTGGGGGACAGGTTCGGC. It encodes CASSLGDRFG. The complete CDR3 reads CASSLGDRFGYTF. V usage is TRBV5-1 and J usage is TRBJ1-2; 8 bases are shared with TRBD1. Read data end 3 residues before the CDR3 end; the end is taken from the germline J gene. Germline V lookup: CDR1 SGHRS, CDR2 YFSETQ. The CDR3 has 13 residues.

Worth noting for this clone: The read terminates 3 residues before the CDR3 end, so the remaining end is supplied by the germline J gene. The chain recombines TRBV9 with TRBJ1-2; no reliable D call. CDR1 and CDR2 (germline): SGDLS, YYNGEE. The V gene lost 0 bases and the J gene lost 0 bases, with 6 bases spanning the gap. The CDR3 runs to 14 residues. CDR3 DNA (partial): TGTGCCAGCAGCGTAGGCAGTACTAACTATGGC. Encoded protein: CASSVGSTNYG. The full CDR3 sequence reads CASSVGSTNYGYTF.

About this clone itself: The read stops 3 residues short of the end of the CDR3; the missing end is completed from the germline J gene. V gene TRBV20-1 combines with J gene TRBJ2-7; 9 bases fit TRBD1. CDR1 and CDR2 from the germline V gene are DFQATT and SNEGSKA (reference sequence). The CDR3 loop spans 13 amino acids. With V trimmed by 5 bases and J by 3 bases, 5 bases remained unmatched. The CDR3 loop is CSAQGQGVYEQYF. CDR3 bases read: TGCAGTGCTCAGGGACAGGGAGTCTACGAG.

In regard to this clone: The missing CDR3 end, 3 residues past where the read stops, is filled in from the germline J gene. The chain links TRBV6-2 or TRBV6-3 to TRBJ1-2, with D possibly TRBD1 on 6 matching bases. The CDR3 is 13 amino acids. V lost 8 bases to trimming and J lost 2 bases, with 12 bases between them. Germline V gene lookup returns CDR1 MNHEY and CDR2 SVGEGT. This chain's CDR3 is CASFSTGNYGYTF. Incomplete CDR3 DNA: TGTGCCAGCTTCTCAACAGGGAACTATGGC.

A note on this clone: The read terminates 3 residues before the CDR3 end, so the remaining end is supplied by the germline J gene. This chain joins TRBV20-1 and TRBJ2-4, with 7 bases matching TRBD2. In germline, CDR1 is DFQATT, CDR2 SNEGSKA (reference sequence). The CDR3 length is 16 residues. The CDR3 bases that were read are TGCAGTGCTAGAGACCCTAGCGGCGACGGTCTAGAGACT. Protein: CSARDPSGDGLET. The whole CDR3 protein reads CSARDPSGDGLETQYF.

On this clone: The missing CDR3 end, 3 residues past where the read stops, is filled in from the germline J gene. This chain uses TRBV6-1 with TRBJ1-4; no firm D call. V was pared by 4 bases and J by 4 bases, with 13 bases between. This CDR3 is built from 15 residues. Looked up from germline, CDR1 is MNHNS and CDR2 is SASEGT. CDR3 residues: CASSGRQKINEKLFF. The CDR3 DNA, read in part, is TGTGCCAGCAGTGGTAGACAAAAGATTAATGAAAAA.

As to this clone: The read terminates 3 residues before the CDR3 end, so the remaining end is supplied by the germline J gene. This chain links TRBV4-2 with TRBJ2-2; 9 nucleotides agree with TRBD1. The CDR3 extends over 16 amino acids. J gave up 4 bases and V 1 base, and 4 bases lay outside the gene matches. Germline-derived CDR1 and CDR2 are LGHNA and YNFKEQ. The CDR3 loop is CASSQGTGAFTGELFF. The sequenced part of the CDR3 DNA is TGTGCCAGCAGCCAAGGGACAGGGGCCTTCACCGGGGAG.

Of note for this clone: The read ends 3 residues before the CDR3 terminus; that terminus is restored from the germline J gene. This sequence joins TRBV28 and TRBJ2-1, with D tentatively TRBD1 (6 bases). The germline gives CDR1 MDHEN, CDR2 SYDVKM. The V and J ends lost 3 bases and 2 bases respectively, with 11 bases between them. The CDR3 totals 15 residues. The CDR3: CASSLWGQTYNEQFF. The sequenced CDR3 bases are TGTGCCAGCAGTTTGTGGGGACAAACCTACAATGAG.

The CDR3 spells CASSEGSGTEAFF. CDR3 bases read: TGTGCCAGCAGTGAAGGATCGGGCACTGAA. The chain recombines TRBV6-4 with TRBJ1-1; D call uncertain. The missing CDR3 end, 3 residues past where the read stops, is filled in from the germline J gene. The CDR3 runs to 13 residues. The ends were cut back, 3 bases at V and 4 bases at J, with 9 bases in the middle. Germline V gene data show CDR1 as MRHNA and CDR2 as SNTAGT.